The clone carrying this T cell receptor beta chain came up once. The DNA input per sorted-subset replicate PCR was roughly 210 ng, corresponding to some 27,000 T cell genomes. In the original workflow: Filtering of immunoSEQ junctional sequences could not match full-length read filtering. Measured with immunoSEQ multiplex PCR; TCRdb has only the in-frame clones, and not every one. V, J and clone size are taken as reported in that table, and D and trimming were inferred from the DNA itself. The sample shows 2,500,000 or so clones, 80% to 95% of them seen only once. The sample comes from a study of shared clonotypes between healthy human individuals. The CDR3 is 14 amino acids. Germline V gene data show CDR1 as SGHAT and CDR2 as FQNNGV. The V gene end was trimmed by 4 bases and the J gene end by 8 bases; junction bases not matched to a gene: 9.

The sample comprised naive CD4+ T cells from PBMCs. Specified subset: CD45RA+ positively selected. The chain carries TRBV11-2 and TRBJ1-2; 8 positions agree with TRBD1. This receptor was obtained from a man aged 18 to 29 in good health. Some clones in this sample may be carry-over from other donors' samples. CDR3 amino acids: CASSSPDRVGGYTF. The CDR3 DNA reads TGTGCCAGCAGCTCCCCGGACAGGGTCGGCGGCTACACCTTC.